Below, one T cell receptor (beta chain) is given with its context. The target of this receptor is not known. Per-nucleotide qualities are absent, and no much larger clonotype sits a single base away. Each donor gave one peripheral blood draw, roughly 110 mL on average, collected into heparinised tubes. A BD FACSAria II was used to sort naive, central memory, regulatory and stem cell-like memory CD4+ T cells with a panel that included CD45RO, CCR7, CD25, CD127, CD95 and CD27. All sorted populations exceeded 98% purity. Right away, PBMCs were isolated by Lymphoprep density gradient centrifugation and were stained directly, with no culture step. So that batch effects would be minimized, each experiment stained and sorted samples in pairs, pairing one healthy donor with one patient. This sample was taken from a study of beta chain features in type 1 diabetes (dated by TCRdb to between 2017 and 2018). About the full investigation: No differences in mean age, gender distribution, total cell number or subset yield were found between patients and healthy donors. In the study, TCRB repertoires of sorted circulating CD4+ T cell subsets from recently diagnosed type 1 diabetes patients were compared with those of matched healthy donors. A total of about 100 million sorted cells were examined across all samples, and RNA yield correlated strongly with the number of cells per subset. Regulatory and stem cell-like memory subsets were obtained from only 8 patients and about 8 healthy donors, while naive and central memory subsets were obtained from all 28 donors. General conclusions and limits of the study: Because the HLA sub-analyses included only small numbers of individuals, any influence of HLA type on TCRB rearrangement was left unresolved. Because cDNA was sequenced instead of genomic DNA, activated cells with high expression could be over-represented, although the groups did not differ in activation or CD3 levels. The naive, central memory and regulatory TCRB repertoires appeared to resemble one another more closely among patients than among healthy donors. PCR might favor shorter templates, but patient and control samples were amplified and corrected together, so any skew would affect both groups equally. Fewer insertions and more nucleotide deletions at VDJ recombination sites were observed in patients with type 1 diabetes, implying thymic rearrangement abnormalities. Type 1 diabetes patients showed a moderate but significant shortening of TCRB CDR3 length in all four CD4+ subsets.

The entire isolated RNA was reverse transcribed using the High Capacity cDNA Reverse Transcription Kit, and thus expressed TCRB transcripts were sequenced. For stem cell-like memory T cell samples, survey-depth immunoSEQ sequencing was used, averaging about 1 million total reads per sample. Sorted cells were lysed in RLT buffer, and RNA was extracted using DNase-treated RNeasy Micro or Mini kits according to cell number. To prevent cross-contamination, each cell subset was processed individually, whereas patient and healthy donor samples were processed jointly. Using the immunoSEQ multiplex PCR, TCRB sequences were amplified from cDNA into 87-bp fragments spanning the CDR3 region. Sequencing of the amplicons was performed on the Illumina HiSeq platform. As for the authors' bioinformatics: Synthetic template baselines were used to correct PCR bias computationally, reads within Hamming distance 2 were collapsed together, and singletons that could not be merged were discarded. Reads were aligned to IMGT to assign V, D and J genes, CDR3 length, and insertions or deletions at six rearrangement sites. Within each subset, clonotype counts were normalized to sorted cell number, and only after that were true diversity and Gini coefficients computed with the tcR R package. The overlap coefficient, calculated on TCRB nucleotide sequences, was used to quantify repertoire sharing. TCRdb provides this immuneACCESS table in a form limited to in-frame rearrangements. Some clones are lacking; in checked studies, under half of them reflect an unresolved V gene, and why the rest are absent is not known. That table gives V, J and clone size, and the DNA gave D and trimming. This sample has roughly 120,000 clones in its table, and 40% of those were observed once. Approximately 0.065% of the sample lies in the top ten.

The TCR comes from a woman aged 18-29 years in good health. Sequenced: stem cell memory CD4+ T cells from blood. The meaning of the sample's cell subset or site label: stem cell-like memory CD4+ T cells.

The CDR3 corresponds to CSVAGQVSSYNEQFF. DNA sequence: TGCAGCGTTGCGGGACAGGTCAGCTCCTACAATGAGCAGTTCTTC. The chain uses TRBV29-1 and TRBJ2-1; TRBD1 aligns with 8 central bases. The germline V gene yields SQVTM for CDR1 and ANQGSEA for CDR2. Germline trimming amounts to 4 bases on V and 0 bases on J, with 5 as the count of junction bases outside the gene matches. The CDR3 starts with the cysteine, ends with the phenylalanine, and has 15 residues. The retained sequence is limited to the CDR3, 45 bases, with the frame set at the first base.